Each of the 23 T cell receptor beta chains below was sequenced from the same sample in a study of vaccination and CD4 T cells after COVID-19. Treatment meaning: roughly 10-day PBMC culture with coronavirus spike peptide pools or control peptides (ViraFEST assay). The antigens for these receptors are not known. Cultured CD4+ T-cell DNA underwent Oncomine TCR Beta short-read sequencing. One entry per CDR3 protein results from TCRdb running MiXCR on the PCR reads. The table lists roughly 16,000 distinct CDR3 sequences, 60% to 80% of them singletons. The sample comprised CD4+ T cells from blood, cultured in vitro. These receptors originate from a human donor who had recovered from COVID-19.

The rearrangement joins TRBV6-2 or TRBV6-3 to TRBJ2-1, with a tentative D call TRBD1 (6 bases). V lost 5 bases and J 9 bases, leaving 17 bases between the germline ends. The CDR3 extends over 14 amino acids. Per germline, CDR1 MNHEY and CDR2 SVGEGT. The CDR3 sequence: CASSRQDLHLEQFF. The CDR3 DNA is TGTGCCAGCAGTCGACAGGATTTACATCTTGAGCAGTTCTTC.

This clonotype was counted once. The chain combines TRBV6-1 with TRBJ1-2; D not certain. Germline values: CDR1 MNHNS, CDR2 SASEGT. Trimming removed 6 bases from V and 0 bases from J, with 14 bases in between. This CDR3 spans 15 amino acids. The DNA for the CDR3 is TGTGCCAGCAGGGACTTGGGCGGCTCTAACTATGGCTACACCTTC. This gives the protein CASRDLGGSNYGYTF.

The rearrangement uses TRBV5-1 and TRBJ2-3, with TRBD2 matching 13 bases. This CDR3 contains 15 residues. Trimming removed 4 bases from V and 8 bases from J; junction bases left unmatched: 7. Germline V gene sequence: CDR1 SGHRS, CDR2 YFSETQ. The chain's CDR3 is CASSPRTSGGSTQYF. CDR3 DNA: TGCGCCAGCAGCCCAAGGACTAGCGGGGGATCTACGCAGTATTTT.

The CDR3 here is CASSTGYITEAFF. As DNA, the CDR3 is TGTGCCAGCAGCACAGGATACATCACTGAAGCTTTCTTT. The V call is TRBV2, the J call TRBJ1-1, with a weak D call TRBD1 (5 bases). The CDR3 is 13 amino acids. Germline values: CDR1 SNHLY, CDR2 FYNNEI. V was pared by 6 bases and J by 4 bases, with 12 bases between.

V usage is TRBV7-3 and J usage is TRBJ1-5; D is unresolved. CDR3 length: 13 residues. Germline CDR1 and CDR2: SGHTA and FQGTGA. Trimming took off 0 bases at V and 8 bases at J, with 8 bases between the two ends. CDR3 nucleotides: TGTGCCAGCAGCTTAACATCAGAAGAGCCCCAGCATTTT. It encodes CASSLTSEEPQHF.

The chain combines TRBV24-1 with TRBJ2-5; 10 bases match TRBD1. This CDR3 region has 15 residues. The germline gives CDR1 KGHDR, CDR2 SFDVKD. The V segment lost 3 bases and the J segment 5 bases; nucleotides outside the gene matches: 5. CDR3 in DNA: TGTGCCACCAGTGATCAGGACAGGGGGTACGAGACCCAGTACTTC. Its protein product is CATSDQDRGYETQYF.

As concerns this clonotype: One end of the junction fails to match germline, which may point to a read error. The chain uses TRBV7-8 and TRBJ2-7; TRBD2 is a possible D gene (6 bases). Germline V gene data show CDR1 as SGHVS and CDR2 as FQNEAQ. The CDR3 has 14 amino acids. CDR3 DNA: TGTGCCAGCACCCGGGTTGGAGGGTCCTTCGAGCAGTACTTC. Amino acids: CASTRVGGSFEQYF.

This clonotype was found a few times. This chain links TRBV2 with TRBJ1-2; 8 bases match TRBD1. CDR3 size: 12 residues. Trimming at V came to 7 bases and at J to 4 bases, leaving 2 bases not matched to a gene. Germline V lookup: CDR1 SNHLY, CDR2 FYNNEI. The CDR3 region has the DNA TGTGCCAGCACAGGGGGCCCCTATGGCTACACCTTC. It codes for CASTGGPYGYTF. Looking up the rest from reference TRBV2 and TRBJ1-2 gives the full variable domain: EPEVTQTPSHQVTQMGQEVILRCVPISNHLYFYWYRQILGQKVEFLVSFYNNEISEKSEIFDDQFSVERPDGSNFTLKIRSTKLEDSAMYFCASTGGPYGYTFGSGTRLTVV.

V usage is TRBV10-3 and J usage is TRBJ2-7; D might be TRBD1 (7 bases). Between the trimmed V and J ends, which lost 8 bases and 7 bases, there was a span of 15 bases. CDR1 is ENHRY and CDR2 is SYGVKD in the germline V gene. There are 12 residues in the CDR3. The CDR3 DNA sequence: TGTGCCATCTCGGGCAGGGGGGCGGAGCAGTACTTC. Translating it yields CAISGRGAEQYF.

The CDR3 spells CASSIASRSSYNEQFF. The CDR3 DNA reads as TGTGCCAGTAGTATAGCGAGTAGGAGCTCCTACAATGAGCAGTTCTTC. V is TRBV19 and J is TRBJ2-1; unclear D gene. Trimming shortened V by 1 base and J by 0 bases, and 10 bases separated the two germline ends. The CDR3 is made up of 16 amino acids. Germline V CDR1 and CDR2: LNHDA, SQIVND (reference sequence).

The rearrangement joins TRBV5-1 to TRBJ2-1; 16 bases are a match to TRBD2. The V gene end was trimmed by 3 bases and the J gene end by 4 bases; junction bases not matched to a gene: 4. The CDR3 loop spans 17 amino acids. In germline, CDR1 is SGHRS, CDR2 YFSETQ. The CDR3 region has the DNA TGCGCCAGCAGCTGGGGACTAGCGGGAGGGTCGTACAATGAGCAGTTCTTC. It translates to CASSWGLAGGSYNEQFF.

This clonotype came up a few times. The rearrangement uses TRBV19 and TRBJ1-5; D call uncertain. The CDR3 runs 16 residues. Trimming left V 6 bases short and J 6 bases short, with 21 bases between. CDR1 is LNHDA and CDR2 is SQIVND in the germline V gene (reference sequence). The DNA for the CDR3 is TGTGCCAGTAGCCTCCCACTAGTCTTGGGCGGTCAGCCCCAGCATTTT. Translating gives CASSLPLVLGGQPQHF. Filled out from reference TRBV19 and TRBJ1-5, the complete variable domain reads DGGITQSPKYLFRKEGQNVTLSCEQNLNHDAMYWYRQDPGQGLRLIYYSQIVNDFQKGDIAEGYSVSREKKESFPLTVTSAQKNPTAFYLCASSLPLVLGGQPQHFGDGTRLSIL.

The chain uses TRBV2 and TRBJ1-1; no clear D gene. Germline V CDR1 and CDR2: SNHLY, FYNNEI. This CDR3 region has 15 residues. Trimming removed 6 bases at V and 3 bases at J, with 17 bases between. The DNA of the CDR3 is TGTGCCAGCAGCAAGATGGAGGGAGAGTACACTGAAGCTTTCTTT. Translation gives CASSKMEGEYTEAFF.

The chain uses TRBV10-1 and TRBJ1-2, with D perhaps TRBD1 (5 bases). CDR1 and CDR2 from the germline V gene are WNHNN and SYGVQD (reference sequence). The CDR3 extends over 13 amino acids. V dropped 8 bases and J dropped 4 bases, with 14 bases sitting between them. The CDR3 DNA follows: TGCGCCAGCTCGTCGGACACGACCTATGGCTACACCTTC. This encodes CASSSDTTYGYTF.

The chain couples TRBV30 to TRBJ2-6; D gene unclear. Germline V gene sequence: CDR1 GTSNPN, CDR2 SVGIG (reference sequence). Trimming removed 7 bases from V and 0 bases from J, with 13 bases in between. This CDR3 is built from 15 residues. In DNA, the CDR3 is TGTGCCTTCATAAGGACGAGCTCTGGGGCCAACGTCCTGACTTTC. Translated, it gives CAFIRTSSGANVLTF.

The V gene is TRBV20-1, the J gene TRBJ1-5; D may be TRBD1 (5 bases). V was trimmed by 4 bases and J by 7 bases, leaving 20 bases between them. Germline CDR1 and CDR2: DFQATT and SNEGSKA (reference sequence). The CDR3 loop spans 15 amino acids. The CDR3 DNA follows: TGCAGTGCTACTCACGGGGAGGGGATGAGGCAGCCCCAGCATTTT. Its protein is CSATHGEGMRQPQHF.

The V and J genes are TRBV10-3 and TRBJ1-2, with 7 positions matching TRBD1. Germline V gene data show CDR1 as ENHRY and CDR2 as SYGVKD. V lost 8 bases, J lost 0 bases, and 9 bases stayed unmatched. The CDR3 length is 15 residues. The CDR3 loop reads CAIATGTEANYGYTF. The CDR3 DNA sequence: TGTGCCATCGCGACCGGGACAGAAGCTAACTATGGCTACACCTTC.

The chain recombines TRBV23-1 with TRBJ2-7; the D gene is possibly TRBD2 (5 bases). TRBV23-1 qualifies as an ORF whose function is uncertain. Trimming cost V 1 base and J 12 bases, with 13 bases left between them. The CDR3 totals 12 residues. CDR3 nucleotides: TGCGCCAGCAGTCAATGGGCCACGGCGGGGTACTTC. This translates into CASSQWATAGYF.

The chain couples TRBV7-9 to TRBJ1-3; TRBD1 matches 7 bases. The V segment lost 5 bases and the J segment 2 bases; nucleotides outside the gene matches: 6. Germline V gene sequence: CDR1 SEHNR, CDR2 FQNEAQ (reference sequence). The CDR3 totals 15 residues. The CDR3 DNA follows: TGTGCCAGCAGCCCTCGGACAGGCACTGGAAACACCATATATTTT. Translated: CASSPRTGTGNTIYF.

This chain uses TRBV12-3 or TRBV12-4 with TRBJ2-7; 8 bases align to TRBD1. The J segment lost 6 bases and the V segment lost 4 bases, leaving 14 bases of the junction unmatched. CDR3 length: 16 residues. The CDR3 loop reads CASSSPLTGEGGEQYF. CDR3 DNA: TGTGCCAGCAGTTCCCCACTGACAGGGGAAGGGGGCGAGCAGTACTTC.

About this clonotype: The junction does not match germline at one end; this may be a read error. The chain links TRBV6-1 to TRBJ2-7; D is possibly TRBD2 (5 bases). The CDR3 is made up of 16 amino acids. Germline V lookup: CDR1 MNHNS, CDR2 SASEGT. CDR3: CASTELGIGSSYEQYF. CDR3 DNA sequence: TGTGCCAGCACTGAACTAGGGATCGGAAGCTCCTACGAGCAGTACTTC.

A few counts support this clonotype. V usage is TRBV20-1 and J usage is TRBJ2-1; D might be TRBD2 (6 bases). The end of the DNA is better explained by TRBJ2-7, so the J call may be wrong. Germline CDR1 and CDR2: DFQATT and SNEGSKA (reference sequence). There are 15 residues in the CDR3. CDR3 sequence: CSARPPRGEYNEQYF. CDR3 DNA sequence: TGCAGTGCTAGACCCCCCCGCGGGGAATACAACGAGCAGTACTTC.

The V gene is TRBV6-5, the J gene TRBJ2-7; 10 positions match TRBD2. CDR3 length equals 17 residues. The V gene end was trimmed by 3 bases and the J gene end by 7 bases; junction bases not matched to a gene: 15. From germline, CDR1 is MNHEY and CDR2 SVGAGI. The CDR3 is CASSYQSPLAGAGEQYF. The CDR3 bases are TGTGCCAGCAGTTATCAGTCCCCCCTAGCGGGGGCGGGAGAGCAGTACTTC.